This TCR beta chain is from a study of cytomegalovirus exposure and HLA in healthy donors. Background on the study: Earlier, 100 million to 130 million unique TCR beta sequences were recovered from around 190 million T cells by an analysis.

Broader study findings: A list of roughly 160 TCR beta chains associated with cytomegalovirus was given.

Germline loops: CDR1 SGHNT, CDR2 YYREEE (reference sequence). This CDR3 spans 17 amino acids. V lost 4 bases and J lost 5, with 24 bases in between. Worth noting for this clone: Its specificity is not known.

The primer mix had 60 Vbeta and 13 Jbeta primers. Clones were sequenced by immunoSEQ multiplex PCR, and TCRdb holds only the in-frame ones, with some missing. The sample includes 70,000 to 90,000 clones, more than 70% of them seen just once. The clonotype originates from a man between 40 and 49 years old in good health and CMV-seronegative. The chain has TRBV5-4 and TRBJ1-1; a possible D gene is TRBD1 (5 bases). Sequencing was done on a sample of PBMCs. The CDR3 is CASSIDSLLLSGTEAFF. For the CDR3, the DNA is TGTGCCAGCAGCATAGACAGCCTCCTCCTTTCTGGTACTGAAGCTTTCTTT.